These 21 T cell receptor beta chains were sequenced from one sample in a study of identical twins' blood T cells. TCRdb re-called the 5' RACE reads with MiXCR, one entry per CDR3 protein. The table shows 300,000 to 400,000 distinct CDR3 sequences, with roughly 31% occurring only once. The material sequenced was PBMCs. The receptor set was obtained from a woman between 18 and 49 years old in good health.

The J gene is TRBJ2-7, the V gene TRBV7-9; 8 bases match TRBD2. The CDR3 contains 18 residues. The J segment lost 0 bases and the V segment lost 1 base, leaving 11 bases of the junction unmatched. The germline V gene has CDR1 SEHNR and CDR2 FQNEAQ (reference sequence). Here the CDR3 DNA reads TGTGCCAGCAGCTTAGGGTATCGGGGGGGCCGAAGCTCCTACGAGCAGTACTTC. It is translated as CASSLGYRGGRSSYEQYF. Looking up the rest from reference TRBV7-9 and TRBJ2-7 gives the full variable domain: DTGVSQNPRHKITKRGQNVTFRCDPISEHNRLYWYRQTLGQGPEFLTYFQNEAQLEKSRLLSDRFSAERPKGSFSTLEIQRTEQGDSAMYLCASSLGYRGGRSSYEQYFGPGTRLTVT.

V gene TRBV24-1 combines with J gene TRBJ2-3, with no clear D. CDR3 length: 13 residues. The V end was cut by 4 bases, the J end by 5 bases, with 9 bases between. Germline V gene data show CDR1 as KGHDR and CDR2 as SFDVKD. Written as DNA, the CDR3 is TGTGCCACCAGTGACGTTAACGGAGATACGCAGTATTTT. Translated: CATSDVNGDTQYF.

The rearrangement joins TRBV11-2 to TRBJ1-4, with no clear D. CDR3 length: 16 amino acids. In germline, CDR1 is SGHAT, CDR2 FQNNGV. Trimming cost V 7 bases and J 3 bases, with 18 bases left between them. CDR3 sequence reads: CASTPPGWQSNEKLFF. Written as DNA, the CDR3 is TGTGCCAGCACCCCTCCAGGATGGCAGTCTAATGAAAAACTGTTTTTT.

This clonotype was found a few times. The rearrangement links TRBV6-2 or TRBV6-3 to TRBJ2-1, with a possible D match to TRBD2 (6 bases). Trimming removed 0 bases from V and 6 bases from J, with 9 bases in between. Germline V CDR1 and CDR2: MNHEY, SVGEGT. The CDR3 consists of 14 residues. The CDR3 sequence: CASSYSGTLNEQFF. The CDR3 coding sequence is TGTGCCAGCAGTTACTCCGGGACTCTCAATGAGCAGTTCTTC.

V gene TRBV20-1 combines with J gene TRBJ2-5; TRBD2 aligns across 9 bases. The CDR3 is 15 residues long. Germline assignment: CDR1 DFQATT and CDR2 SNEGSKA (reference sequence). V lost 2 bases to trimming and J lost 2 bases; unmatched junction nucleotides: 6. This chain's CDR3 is CSARSTAGGQETQYF. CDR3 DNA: TGCAGTGCTAGATCCACCGCGGGAGGGCAAGAGACCCAGTACTTC.

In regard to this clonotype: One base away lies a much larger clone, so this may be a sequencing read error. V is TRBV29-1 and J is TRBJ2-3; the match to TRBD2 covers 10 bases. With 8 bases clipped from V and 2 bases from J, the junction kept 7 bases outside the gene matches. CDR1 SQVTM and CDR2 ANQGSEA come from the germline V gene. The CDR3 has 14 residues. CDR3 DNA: TGCAGCCCCAGACTAGCGGGCTTCACAGATACGCAGTATTTT. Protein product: CSPRLAGFTDTQYF.

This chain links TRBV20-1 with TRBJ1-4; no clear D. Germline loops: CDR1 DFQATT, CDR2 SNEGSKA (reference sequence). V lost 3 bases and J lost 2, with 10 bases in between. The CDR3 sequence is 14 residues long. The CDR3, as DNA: TGCAGTGCTAGTGTTGGGTCCACTAATGAAAAACTGTTTTTT. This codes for CSASVGSTNEKLFF.

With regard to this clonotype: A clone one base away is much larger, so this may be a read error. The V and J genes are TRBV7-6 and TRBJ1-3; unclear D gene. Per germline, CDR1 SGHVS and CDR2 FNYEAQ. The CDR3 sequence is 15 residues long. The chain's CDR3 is CGSSLALGSGNTIYF. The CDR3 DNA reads TGTGGCAGCAGCTTAGCTCTGGGCTCTGGAAACACCATATATTTT.

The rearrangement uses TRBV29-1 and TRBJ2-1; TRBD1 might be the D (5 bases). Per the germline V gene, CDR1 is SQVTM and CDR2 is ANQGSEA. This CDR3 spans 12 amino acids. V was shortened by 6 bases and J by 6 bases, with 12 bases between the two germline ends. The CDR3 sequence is CSVRQRSNEQFF. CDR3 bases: TGCAGCGTCCGACAGAGGAGCAATGAGCAGTTCTTC.

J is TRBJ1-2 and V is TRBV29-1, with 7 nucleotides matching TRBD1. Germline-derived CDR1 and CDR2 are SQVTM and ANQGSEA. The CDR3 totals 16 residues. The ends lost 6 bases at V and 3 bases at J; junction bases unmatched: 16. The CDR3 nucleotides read TGCAGCGTGGAGTACCCCCGGGACAGCCACTACTATGGCTACACCTTC. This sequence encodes CSVEYPRDSHYYGYTF.

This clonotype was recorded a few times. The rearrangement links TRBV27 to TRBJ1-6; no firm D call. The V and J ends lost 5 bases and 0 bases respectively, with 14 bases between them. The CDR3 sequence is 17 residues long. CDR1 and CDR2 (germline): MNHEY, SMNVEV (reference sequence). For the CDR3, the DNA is TGTGCCAGCAGTACCGGTGTCGTGAGCTCCTATAATTCACCCCTCCACTTT. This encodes CASSTGVVSSYNSPLHF.

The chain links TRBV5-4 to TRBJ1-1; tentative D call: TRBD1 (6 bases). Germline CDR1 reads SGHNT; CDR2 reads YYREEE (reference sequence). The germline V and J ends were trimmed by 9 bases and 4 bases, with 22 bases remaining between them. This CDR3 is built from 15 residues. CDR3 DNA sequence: TGTGCCAATACAAATCAGGGGCGGGGAAGCACTGAAGCTTTCTTT. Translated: CANTNQGRGSTEAFF. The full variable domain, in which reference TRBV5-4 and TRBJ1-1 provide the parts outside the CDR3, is ETGVTQSPTHLIKTRGQQVTLRCSSQSGHNTVSWYQQALGQGPQFIFQYYREEENGRGNFPPRFSGLQFPNYSSELNVNALELDDSALYLCANTNQGRGSTEAFFGQGTRLTVV.

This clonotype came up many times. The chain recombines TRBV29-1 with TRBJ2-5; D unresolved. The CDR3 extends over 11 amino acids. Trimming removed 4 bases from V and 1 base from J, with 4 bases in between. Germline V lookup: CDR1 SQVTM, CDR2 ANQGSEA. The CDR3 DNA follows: TGCAGCGTTGTTCCCCAAGAGACCCAGTACTTC. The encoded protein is CSVVPQETQYF.

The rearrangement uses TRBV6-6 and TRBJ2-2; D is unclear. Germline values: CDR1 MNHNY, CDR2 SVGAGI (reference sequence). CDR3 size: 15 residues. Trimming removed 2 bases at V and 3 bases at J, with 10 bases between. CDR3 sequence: CASSYAPKHTGELFF. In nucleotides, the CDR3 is TGTGCCAGCAGTTACGCCCCGAAACACACCGGGGAGCTGTTTTTT.

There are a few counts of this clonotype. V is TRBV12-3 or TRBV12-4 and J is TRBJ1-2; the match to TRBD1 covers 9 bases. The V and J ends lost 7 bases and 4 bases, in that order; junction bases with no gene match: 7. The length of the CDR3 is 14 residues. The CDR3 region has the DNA TGTGCCAGCACCCTGGGACAGGGTATCTATGGCTACACCTTC. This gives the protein CASTLGQGIYGYTF.

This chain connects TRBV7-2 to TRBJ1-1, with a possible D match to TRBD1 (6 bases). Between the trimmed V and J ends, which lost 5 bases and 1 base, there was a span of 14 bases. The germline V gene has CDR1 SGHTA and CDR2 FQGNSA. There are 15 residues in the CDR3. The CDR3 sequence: CASSPDSNWNTEAFF. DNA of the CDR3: TGTGCCAGCAGCCCGGACAGTAATTGGAACACTGAAGCTTTCTTT. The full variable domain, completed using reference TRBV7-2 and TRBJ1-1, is GAGVSQSPSNKVTEKGKDVELRCDPISGHTALYWYRQSLGQGLEFLIYFQGNSAPDKSGLPSDRFSAERTGGSVSTLTIQRTQQEDSAVYLCASSPDSNWNTEAFFGQGTRLTVV.

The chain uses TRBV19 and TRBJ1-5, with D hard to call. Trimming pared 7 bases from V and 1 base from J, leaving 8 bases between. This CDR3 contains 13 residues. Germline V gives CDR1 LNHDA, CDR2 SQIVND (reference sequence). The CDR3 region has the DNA TGTGCCAGTACAAAGGACAGCAATCAGCCCCAGCATTTT. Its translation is CASTKDSNQPQHF.

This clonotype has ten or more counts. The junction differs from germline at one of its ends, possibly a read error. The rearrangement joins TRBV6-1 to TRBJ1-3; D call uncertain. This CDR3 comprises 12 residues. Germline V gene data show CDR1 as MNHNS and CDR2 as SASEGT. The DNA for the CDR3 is TGTGCCAGCAGTGAAGGAAAGCCCACCGTATATTTT. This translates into CASSEGKPTVYF.

The CDR3 DNA reads TGCAGTGCTCTACGGACCAATCAGCCCCAGCATTTT. Translation gives CSALRTNQPQHF. This rearrangement joins TRBV20-1 to TRBJ1-5, with D unresolved. Germline loops: CDR1 DFQATT, CDR2 SNEGSKA (reference sequence). V lost 5 bases, J lost 3 bases, and 8 bases lay in between. The CDR3 sequence is 12 residues long.

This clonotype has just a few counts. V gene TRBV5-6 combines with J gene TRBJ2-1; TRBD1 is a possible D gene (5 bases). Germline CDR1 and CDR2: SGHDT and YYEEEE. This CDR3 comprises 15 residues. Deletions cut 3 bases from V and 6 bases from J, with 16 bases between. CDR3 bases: TGTGCCAGCAGCTCGGTGACAGAGATGGGCAATGAGCAGTTCTTC. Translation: CASSSVTEMGNEQFF. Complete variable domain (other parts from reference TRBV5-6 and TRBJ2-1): DAGVTQSPTHLIKTRGQQVTLRCSPKSGHDTVSWYQQALGQGPQFIFQYYEEEERQRGNFPDRFSGHQFPNYSSELNVNALLLGDSALYLCASSSVTEMGNEQFFGPGTRLTVL.

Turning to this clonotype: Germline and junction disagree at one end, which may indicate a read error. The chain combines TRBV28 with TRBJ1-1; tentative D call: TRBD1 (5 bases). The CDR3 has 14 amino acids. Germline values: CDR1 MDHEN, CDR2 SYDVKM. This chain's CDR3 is CASSFPARATGAFF. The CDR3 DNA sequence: TGTGCCAGCAGTTTCCCCGCCAGGGCCACTGGAGCTTTCTTT.